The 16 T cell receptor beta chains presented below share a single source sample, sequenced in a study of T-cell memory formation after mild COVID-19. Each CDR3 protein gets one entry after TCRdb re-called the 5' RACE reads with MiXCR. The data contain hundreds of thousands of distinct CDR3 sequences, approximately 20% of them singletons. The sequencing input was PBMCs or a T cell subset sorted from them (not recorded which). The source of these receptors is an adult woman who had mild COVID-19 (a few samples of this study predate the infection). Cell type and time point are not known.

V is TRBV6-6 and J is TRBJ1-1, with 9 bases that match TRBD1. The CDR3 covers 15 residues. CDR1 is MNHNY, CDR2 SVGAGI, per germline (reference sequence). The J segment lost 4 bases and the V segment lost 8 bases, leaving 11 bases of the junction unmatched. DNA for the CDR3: TGTGCCAGCGCCAATACAGGGGGCAGGGTCACTGAAGCTTTCTTT. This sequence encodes CASANTGGRVTEAFF.

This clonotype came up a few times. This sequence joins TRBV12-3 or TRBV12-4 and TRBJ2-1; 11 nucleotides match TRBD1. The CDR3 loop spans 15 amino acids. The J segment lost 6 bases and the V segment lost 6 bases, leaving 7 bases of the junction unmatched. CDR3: CASSHPGTGGNEQFF. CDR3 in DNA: TGTGCCAGCAGCCACCCCGGGACAGGGGGCAATGAGCAGTTCTTC.

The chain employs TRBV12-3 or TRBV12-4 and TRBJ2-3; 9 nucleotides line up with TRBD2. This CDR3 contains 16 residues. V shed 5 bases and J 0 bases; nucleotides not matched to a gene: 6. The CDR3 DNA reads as TGTGCCAGCAGTAAGACTAGCGGAACTAGCACAGATACGCAGTATTTT. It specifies CASSKTSGTSTDTQYF.

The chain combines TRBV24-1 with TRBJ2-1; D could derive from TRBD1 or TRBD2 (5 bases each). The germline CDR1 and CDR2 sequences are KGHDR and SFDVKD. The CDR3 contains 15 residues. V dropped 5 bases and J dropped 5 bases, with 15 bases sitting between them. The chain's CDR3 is CATSATGTGHNEQFF. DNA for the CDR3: TGTGCCACCAGTGCCACCGGGACGGGACACAATGAGCAGTTCTTC.

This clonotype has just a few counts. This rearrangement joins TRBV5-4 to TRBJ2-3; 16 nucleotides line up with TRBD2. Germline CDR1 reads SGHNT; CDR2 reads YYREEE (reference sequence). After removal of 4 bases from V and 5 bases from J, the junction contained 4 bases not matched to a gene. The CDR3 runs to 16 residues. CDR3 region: CASSTGTSGGGDTQYF. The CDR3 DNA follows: TGTGCCAGCAGCACCGGGACTAGCGGGGGGGGAGATACGCAGTATTTT.

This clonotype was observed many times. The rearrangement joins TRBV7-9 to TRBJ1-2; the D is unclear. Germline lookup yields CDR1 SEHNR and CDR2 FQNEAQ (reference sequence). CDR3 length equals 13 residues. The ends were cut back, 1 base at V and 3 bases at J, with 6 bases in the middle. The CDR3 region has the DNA TGTGCCAGCAGCTTAGGACCCGACTATGGCTACACCTTC. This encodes CASSLGPDYGYTF.

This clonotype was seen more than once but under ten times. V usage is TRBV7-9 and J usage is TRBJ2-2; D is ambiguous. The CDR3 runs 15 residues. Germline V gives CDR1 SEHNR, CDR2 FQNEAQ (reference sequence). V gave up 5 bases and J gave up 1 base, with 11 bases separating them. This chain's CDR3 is CASSPDTLNTGELFF. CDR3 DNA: TGTGCCAGCAGCCCCGACACCTTGAACACCGGGGAGCTGTTTTTT.

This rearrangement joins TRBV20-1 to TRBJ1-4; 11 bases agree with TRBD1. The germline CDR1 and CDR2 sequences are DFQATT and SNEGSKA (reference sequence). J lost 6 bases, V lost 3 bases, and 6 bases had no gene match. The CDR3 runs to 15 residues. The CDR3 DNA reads TGCAGTGCTAGTGACCCGGACAGGGGGCATGAAAAACTGTTTTTT. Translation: CSASDPDRGHEKLFF.

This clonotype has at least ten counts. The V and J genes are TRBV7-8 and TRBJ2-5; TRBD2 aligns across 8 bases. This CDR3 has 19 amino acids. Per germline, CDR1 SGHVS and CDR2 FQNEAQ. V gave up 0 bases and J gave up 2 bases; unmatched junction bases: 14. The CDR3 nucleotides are TGTGCCAGCAGCTTAGCGGATTTTTTAGCGGGAACCGAGCAAGAGACCCAGTACTTC. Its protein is CASSLADFLAGTEQETQYF.

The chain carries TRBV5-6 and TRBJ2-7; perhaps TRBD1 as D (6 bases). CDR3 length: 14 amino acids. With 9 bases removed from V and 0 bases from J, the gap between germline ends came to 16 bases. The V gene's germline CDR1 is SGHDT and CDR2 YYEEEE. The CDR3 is CATRSRGSSYEQYF. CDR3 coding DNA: TGTGCCACCCGGTCAAGGGGGAGCTCCTACGAGCAGTACTTC.

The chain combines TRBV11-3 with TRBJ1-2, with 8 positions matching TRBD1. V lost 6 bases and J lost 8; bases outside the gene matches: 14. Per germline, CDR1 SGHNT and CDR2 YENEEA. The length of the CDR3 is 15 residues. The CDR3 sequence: CASRTTGDGAGGYTF. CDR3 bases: TGTGCCAGCAGAACGACAGGGGACGGCGCGGGAGGCTACACCTTC.

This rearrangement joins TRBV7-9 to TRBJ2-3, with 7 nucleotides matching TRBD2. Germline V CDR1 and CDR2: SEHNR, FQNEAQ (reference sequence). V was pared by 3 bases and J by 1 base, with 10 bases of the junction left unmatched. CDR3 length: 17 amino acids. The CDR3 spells CASSFHGEGTRTDTQYF. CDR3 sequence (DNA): TGTGCCAGCAGCTTCCATGGGGAGGGGACCCGCACAGATACGCAGTATTTT.

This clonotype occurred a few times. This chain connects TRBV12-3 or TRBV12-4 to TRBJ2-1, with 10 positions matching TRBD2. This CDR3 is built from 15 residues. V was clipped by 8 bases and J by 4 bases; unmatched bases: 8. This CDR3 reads CASASRTSGYNEQFF. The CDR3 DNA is TGTGCCAGCGCAAGTCGGACTAGCGGATACAATGAGCAGTTCTTC.

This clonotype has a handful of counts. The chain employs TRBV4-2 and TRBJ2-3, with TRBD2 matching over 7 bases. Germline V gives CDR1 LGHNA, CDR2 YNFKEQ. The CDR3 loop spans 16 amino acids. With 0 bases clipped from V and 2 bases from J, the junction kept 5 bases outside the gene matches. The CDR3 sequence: CASSQDAGVPTDTQYF. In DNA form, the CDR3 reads TGTGCCAGCAGCCAAGATGCGGGAGTCCCCACAGATACGCAGTATTTT.

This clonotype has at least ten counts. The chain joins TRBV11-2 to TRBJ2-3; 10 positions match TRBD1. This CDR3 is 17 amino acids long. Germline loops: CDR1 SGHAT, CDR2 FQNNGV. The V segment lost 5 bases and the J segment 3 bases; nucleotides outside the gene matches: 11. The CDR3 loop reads CASSPLTGGERTDTQYF. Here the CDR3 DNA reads TGTGCCAGCAGCCCCCTGACAGGGGGCGAGAGGACAGATACGCAGTATTTT. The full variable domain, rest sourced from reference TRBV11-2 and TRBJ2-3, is EAGVAQSPRYKIIEKRQSVAFWCNPISGHATLYWYQQILGQGPKLLIQFQNNGVVDDSQLPKDRFSAERLKGVDSTLKIQPAKLEDSAVYLCASSPLTGGERTDTQYFGPGTRLTVL.

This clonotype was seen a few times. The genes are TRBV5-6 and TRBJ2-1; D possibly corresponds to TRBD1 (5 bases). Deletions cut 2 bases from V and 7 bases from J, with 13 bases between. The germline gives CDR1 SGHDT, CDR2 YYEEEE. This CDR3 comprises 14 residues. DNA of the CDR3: TGTGCCAGCAGCTTTGCAGGGTTTGAGAATGAGCAGTTCTTC. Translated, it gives CASSFAGFENEQFF.